This is a list of T cell receptor beta chains from one sample in a study of metastatic and nonmetastatic thyroid tumors. Via MiXCR, TCRdb re-called the PCR reads. The table shows about 38,000 clones, with roughly 26% occurring only once. The sequencing input was blood. The source of these receptors is a female donor with papillary thyroid cancer or a benign thyroid nodule (not recorded which). Some clones in this sample may be carry-over from other donors' samples. The CDR3 runs from the conserved cysteine through the conserved F or W. D genes are given only for firm matches. Only part of the rows carry a size: once, few, many, or a class if the clone is expanded.

>TRBJ2-2|NA|TRBV7-8|many
CASSLARERPGELFF
TGTGCCAGCAGCTTAGCGCGTGAGAGACCCGGGGAGCTGTTTTTT
>TRBJ1-5|NA|TRBV10-3|many
CAISEDSFNQPQHF
TGTGCCATCAGCGAGGACAGTTTCAATCAGCCCCAGCATTTT
>TRBJ2-2|NA|TRBV24-1|many
CATSDFPEGSTGELFF
TGTGCCACCAGTGATTTCCCGGAAGGGAGCACCGGGGAGCTGTTTTTT
>TRBJ1-1|TRBD1|TRBV11-1|many
CASSQGGRGRRTEAFF
TGTGCCAGCAGCCAAGGGGGGAGGGGGCGCAGAACTGAAGCTTTCTTT
>TRBJ1-5|NA|TRBV30|many
CACDGGSYQPQHF
TGTGCCTGTGACGGGGGATCTTATCAGCCCCAGCATTTT
>TRBJ2-1|NA|TRBV5-1|many
CATKTDPAVGDEQFF
TGCGCCACCAAGACTGACCCCGCGGTTGGTGATGAGCAGTTCTTC
>TRBJ2-3|TRBD2|TRBV5-1|many
CASSHGLATDTQYF
TGCGCCAGCAGCCACGGACTAGCCACAGATACGCAGTATTTT
>TRBJ2-6|NA|TRBV4-1|NA
CASSGAGRSGGNVLTF
TGCGCCAGCAGTGGTGCAGGGCGTTCTGGGGGGAACGTCCTGACTTTC
>TRBJ1-5|NA|TRBV11-2|NA
CASIRPGRHSDQPQHF
TGTGCCAGCATACGACCCGGTAGGCATAGTGATCAGCCCCAGCATTTT
>TRBJ1-2|TRBD1|TRBV19|NA
CARDSYGYTF
TGTGCCCGGGACAGCTATGGCTACACCTTC
>TRBJ1-1|TRBD1|TRBV19|many
CASSRGRPLNTEAFF
TGTGCCAGCTCCAGGGGGCGCCCCTTGAACACTGAAGCTTTCTTT
>TRBJ2-7|NA|TRBV20-1|many
CSAQSGEIASYEQYF
TGCAGTGCTCAGAGCGGTGAGATCGCCTCCTACGAGCAGTACTTC
>TRBJ2-2|NA|TRBV7-3|many
CASSLLRDTGELFF
TGTGCCAGCAGCTTATTACGGGACACCGGGGAGCTGTTTTTT
>TRBJ2-7|NA|TRBV20-1|NA
CSAFNNEQYF
TGCAGTGCTTTCAATAACGAGCAGTACTTC
>TRBJ2-2|NA|TRBV6-1|NA
CASNGAGASGELFF
TGTGCCAGCAACGGCGCGGGTGCCTCCGGGGAGCTGTTTTTT
>TRBJ2-7|TRBD1|TRBV13|many
CASSSRDRAYEQYF
TGTGCCAGCAGCTCCAGGGACAGGGCCTACGAGCAGTACTTC
>TRBJ1-6|NA|TRBV6-1|NA
CASSDGGAYNSPLHF
TGTGCCAGCAGTGATGGGGGGGCTTATAATTCACCCCTCCACTTT
>TRBJ2-7|NA|TRBV28|NA
CASSLSGRNYEQYF
TGTGCCAGCAGTTTATCGGGACGGAACTACGAGCAGTACTTC
>TRBJ2-3|TRBD2|TRBV4-2|many
CASSHPSGGGADTQYF
TGTGCCAGCAGCCATCCCTCGGGAGGCGGGGCAGATACGCAGTATTTT
>TRBJ2-7|TRBD1|TRBV19|many
CASQPTGTGRSYEQYF
TGTGCCAGTCAGCCCACCGGGACAGGGAGATCCTACGAGCAGTACTTC
>TRBJ2-7|TRBD1|TRBV5-6|many
CASSLGQGALSYEQYF
TGTGCCAGCAGCTTGGGACAGGGGGCCCTCTCTTACGAGCAGTACTTC
>TRBJ1-2|NA|TRBV7-2|NA
CASSFRRAYYGYTF
TGTGCCAGCAGCTTCAGGAGAGCGTACTATGGCTACACCTTC
>TRBJ2-5|TRBD1|TRBV15|many
CATSRDQGARETQYF
TGTGCCACCAGCAGAGATCAGGGGGCACGGGAGACCCAGTACTTC
>TRBJ2-2|TRBD2|TRBV11-2|NA
CASSPRTRTGELFF
TGTGCCAGCAGCCCACGGACTAGGACCGGGGAGCTGTTTTTT
>TRBJ2-1|NA|TRBV6-1|few
CASSPAFQYEQFF
TGTGCCAGCAGTCCCGCCTTCCAATATGAGCAGTTCTTC
>TRBJ2-5|TRBD2|TRBV5-4|many
CASSFRTSGLEETQYF
TGTGCCAGCAGCTTTCGGACTAGCGGGTTAGAAGAGACCCAGTACTTC